A selection of T cell receptor beta chains follows, all from one sample in a study of blood T cell repertoires in COVID-19. Only in-frame clones appear in the TCRdb table, and some are missing; sequencing was by immunoSEQ multiplex PCR. The sample shows about 100,000 clones, 87% of them seen only once. Sequencing was performed on peripheral blood. These receptors came from a man aged 25-45 years in a cohort sampled during active COVID-19. The CDR3 runs from the conserved cysteine through the conserved F or W. D genes are given only for firm matches. Expanded clones are given a class, and other clones once, few, many or no size at all.

j_call | clone_size | d_call | v_call | cdr3_nt | cdr3_aa
TRBJ2-1 | NA | NA | TRBV18 | TGTGCCAGCTCACGAGCCTCCTACAATGAGCAGTTCTTC | CASSRASYNEQFF
TRBJ2-1 | NA | NA | TRBV30 | TGTGCCTGGAGTGTACAGGGGAGGACCGTCTCCTACAATGAGCAGTTCTTC | CAWSVQGRTVSYNEQFF
TRBJ1-1 | NA | NA | TRBV7-3 | TGTGCCAGCAGCTCCCGGCCCGCCGGGGGAGCTTTCTTT | CASSSRPAGGAFF
TRBJ1-1 | NA | NA | TRBV30 | TGTGCCTGGAGCAGGGTAATGAACACTGAAGCTTTCTTT | CAWSRVMNTEAFF
TRBJ2-7 | once | NA | TRBV7-9 | TGTGCCAGCAGCTCTAGAGCCTCCTACGAGCAGTACTTC | CASSSRASYEQYF
TRBJ1-4 | NA | NA | TRBV27 | TGTGCCAGCAGTTTACAGACAGGTATTAATGAAAAACTGTTTTTT | CASSLQTGINEKLFF
TRBJ1-5 | NA | NA | TRBV7-9 | TGTGCCAGCAGCTTAGGGGCCGGTCAGCCCCAGCATTTT | CASSLGAGQPQHF
TRBJ1-2 | once | NA | TRBV7-2 | TGTGCCAGCAGCTTAAGTCGCCAGCCTAGACTTAACTATGGCTACACCTTC | CASSLSRQPRLNYGYTF
TRBJ1-1 | NA | NA | TRBV18 | TGTGCCAGCCAAGGACAGACGGACACTGAAGCTTTCTTT | CASQGQTDTEAFF
TRBJ1-1 | NA | NA | TRBV13 | TGTGCCAGCAGCTTAACGGGGGAAGCCGAAGCTTTCTTT | CASSLTGEAEAFF
TRBJ2-3 | NA | TRBD2 | TRBV4-1 | TGCGCCAGCAGCCAAGATCCGGCTAGCGGGGACTCAGATACGCAGTATTTT | CASSQDPASGDSDTQYF
TRBJ2-3 | NA | TRBD2 | TRBV5-1 | TGCGCCAGCAGCTTCGGTACTAGCGGGGCTAGTAGCACAGATACGCAGTATTTT | CASSFGTSGASSTDTQYF
TRBJ1-2 | NA | NA | TRBV27 | TGTGCCAGCAGTTTTATCCCTGGGCCAGGCGTTGGCTACACCTTC | CASSFIPGPGVGYTF
TRBJ1-1 | once | TRBD1 | TRBV5-1 | TGCGCCAGCAGCCCTAGGGGGCCCGGGGGCACTGAAGCTTTCTTT | CASSPRGPGGTEAFF
TRBJ1-5 | NA | NA | TRBV19 | TGTGCCAGTAGGATCAGACCCCGAGGGCAGCCCCAGCATTTT | CASRIRPRGQPQHF
TRBJ2-2 | NA | TRBD2 | TRBV11-2 | TGTGCCAGCAGCTTAGCGGGGGGGAAAGCCGGGGAGCTGTTTTTT | CASSLAGGKAGELFF
TRBJ2-3 | once | TRBD2 | TRBV9 | TGTGCCAGCAGCGTTTTGGGGGGGGGCACAGATACGCAGTATTTT | CASSVLGGGTDTQYF
TRBJ2-5 | NA | NA | TRBV6-2/TRBV6-3 | TGTGCCAGCAGTTCCCCGGGGGTGCCCCTCAATGCACAAGAGACCCAGTACTTC | CASSSPGVPLNAQETQYF
TRBJ1-1 | NA | TRBD1 | TRBV19 | TGTGCCAGTAGACAGGACAGGGGATTCGCTGAAGCTTTCTTT | CASRQDRGFAEAFF